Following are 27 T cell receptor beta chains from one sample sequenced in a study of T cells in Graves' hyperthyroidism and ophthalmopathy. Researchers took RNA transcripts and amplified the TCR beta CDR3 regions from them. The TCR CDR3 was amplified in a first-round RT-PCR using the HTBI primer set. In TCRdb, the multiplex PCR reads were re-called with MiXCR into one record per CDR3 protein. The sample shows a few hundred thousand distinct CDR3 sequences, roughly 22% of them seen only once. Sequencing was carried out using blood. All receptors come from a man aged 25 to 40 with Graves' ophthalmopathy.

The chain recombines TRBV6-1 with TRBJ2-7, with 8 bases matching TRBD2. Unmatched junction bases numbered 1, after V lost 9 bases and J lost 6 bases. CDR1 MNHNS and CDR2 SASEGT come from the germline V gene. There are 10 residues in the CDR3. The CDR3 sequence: CASGTSEQYF. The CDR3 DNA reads TGTGCCAGTGGGACTAGCGAGCAGTACTTC.

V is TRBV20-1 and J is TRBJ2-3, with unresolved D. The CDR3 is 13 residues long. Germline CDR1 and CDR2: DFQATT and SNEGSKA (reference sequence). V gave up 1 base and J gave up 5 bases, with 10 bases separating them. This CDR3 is CSARAPGRDTQYF. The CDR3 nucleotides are TGCAGTGCTAGAGCCCCAGGAAGAGATACGCAGTATTTT.

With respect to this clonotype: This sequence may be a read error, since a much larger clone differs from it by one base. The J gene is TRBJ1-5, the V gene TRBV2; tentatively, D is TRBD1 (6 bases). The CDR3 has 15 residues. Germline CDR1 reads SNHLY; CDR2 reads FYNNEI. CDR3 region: CANSEGAGVNQPQHF. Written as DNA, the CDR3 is TGTGCCAACAGTGAAGGTGCAGGGGTCAATCAGCCCCAGCATTTT.

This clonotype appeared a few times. In nucleotides, the CDR3 is TGTGCCAGCAGTTACGTGAGTGGGGTGAACACTGAAGCTTTCTTT. It specifies CASSYVSGVNTEAFF. The genes are TRBV6-5 and TRBJ1-1, with D unresolved. Germline CDR1 reads MNHEY; CDR2 reads SVGAGI. V gave up 2 bases and J gave up 0 bases, with 10 bases separating them. The CDR3 runs 15 residues.

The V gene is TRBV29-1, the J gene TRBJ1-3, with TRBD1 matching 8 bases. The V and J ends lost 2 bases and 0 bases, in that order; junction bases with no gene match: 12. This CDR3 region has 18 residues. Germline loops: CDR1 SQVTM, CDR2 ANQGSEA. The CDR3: CSVETPPGQGFSGNTIYF. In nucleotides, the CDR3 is TGCAGCGTTGAAACCCCGCCAGGACAGGGATTCTCTGGAAACACCATATATTTT.

The CDR3 is CASRGTTSGRESSYNEQFF. CDR3 DNA sequence: TGCGCCAGCAGGGGGACCACTAGCGGGAGGGAAAGCTCCTACAATGAGCAGTTCTTC. V gene TRBV5-1 combines with J gene TRBJ2-1; 13 bases map to TRBD2. CDR1 is SGHRS and CDR2 is YFSETQ in the germline V gene. Trimming removed 5 bases from V and 0 bases from J; junction bases left unmatched: 11. This CDR3 spans 19 amino acids.

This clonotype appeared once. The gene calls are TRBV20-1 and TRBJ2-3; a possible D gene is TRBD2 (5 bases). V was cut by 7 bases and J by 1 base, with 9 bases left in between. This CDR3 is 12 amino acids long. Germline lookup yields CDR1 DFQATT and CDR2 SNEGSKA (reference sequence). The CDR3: CSVGLRTDTQYF. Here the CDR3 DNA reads TGCAGTGTCGGACTCCGCACAGATACGCAGTATTTT.

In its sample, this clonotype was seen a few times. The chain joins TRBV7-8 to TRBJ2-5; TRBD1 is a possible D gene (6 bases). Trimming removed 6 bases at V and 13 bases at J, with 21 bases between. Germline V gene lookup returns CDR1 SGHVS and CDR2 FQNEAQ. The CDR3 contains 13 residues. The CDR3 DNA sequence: TGTGCCAGCAGTCAGGGGCTTCAGCGGCCTGGGTACTTC. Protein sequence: CASSQGLQRPGYF. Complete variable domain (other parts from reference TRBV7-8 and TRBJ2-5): GAGVSQSPRYKVAKRGQDVALRCDPISGHVSLFWYQQALGQGPEFLTYFQNEAQLDKSGLPSDRFFAERPEGSVSTLKIQRTQQEDSAVYLCASSQGLQRPGYFGPGTRLLVL.

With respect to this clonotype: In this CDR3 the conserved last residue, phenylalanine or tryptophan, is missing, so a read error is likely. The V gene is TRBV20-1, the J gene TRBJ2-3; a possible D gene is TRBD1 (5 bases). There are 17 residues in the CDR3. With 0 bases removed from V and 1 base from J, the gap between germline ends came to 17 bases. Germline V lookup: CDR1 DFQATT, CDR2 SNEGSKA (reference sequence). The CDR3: CSARDRQGILRTDTQYL. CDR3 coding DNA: TGCAGTGCTAGAGATCGGCAGGGCATCCTGCGCACAGATACGCAGTATCTT.

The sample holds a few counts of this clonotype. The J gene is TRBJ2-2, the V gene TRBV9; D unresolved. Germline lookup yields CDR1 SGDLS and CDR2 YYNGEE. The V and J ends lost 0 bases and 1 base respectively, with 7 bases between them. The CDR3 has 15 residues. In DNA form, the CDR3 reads TGTGCCAGCAGCGTAGGACTTTTGAACACCGGGGAGCTGTTTTTT. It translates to CASSVGLLNTGELFF.

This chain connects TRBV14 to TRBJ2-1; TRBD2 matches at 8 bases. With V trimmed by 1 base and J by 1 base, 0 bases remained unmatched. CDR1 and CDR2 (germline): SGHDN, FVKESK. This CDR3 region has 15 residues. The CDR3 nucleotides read TGTGCCAGCAGCCAAGCGGGGGGGTCCTACAATGAGCAGTTCTTC. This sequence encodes CASSQAGGSYNEQFF.

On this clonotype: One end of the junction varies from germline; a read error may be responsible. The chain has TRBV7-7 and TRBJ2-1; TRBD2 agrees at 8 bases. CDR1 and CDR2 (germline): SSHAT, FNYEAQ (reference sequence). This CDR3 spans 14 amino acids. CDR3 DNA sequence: TGTGCTAGCAGCATTAGCGGGGCCTACAATGAGCAGTTCTTC. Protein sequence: CASSISGAYNEQFF. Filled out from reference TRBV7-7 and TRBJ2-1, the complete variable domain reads GAGVSQSPRYKVTKRGQDVTLRCDPISSHATLYWYQQALGQGPEFLTYFNYEAQPDKSGLPSDRFSAERPEGSISTLTIQRTEQRDSAMYRCASSISGAYNEQFFGPGTRLTVL.

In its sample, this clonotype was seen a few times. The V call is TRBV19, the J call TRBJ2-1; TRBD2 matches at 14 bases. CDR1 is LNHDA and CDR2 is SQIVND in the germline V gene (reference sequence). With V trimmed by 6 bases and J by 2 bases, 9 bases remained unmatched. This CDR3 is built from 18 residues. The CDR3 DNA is TGTGCCAGTAGCACCGGACAGGGACTAGCGGGAGCCTACAATGAGCAGTTCTTC. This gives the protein CASSTGQGLAGAYNEQFF.

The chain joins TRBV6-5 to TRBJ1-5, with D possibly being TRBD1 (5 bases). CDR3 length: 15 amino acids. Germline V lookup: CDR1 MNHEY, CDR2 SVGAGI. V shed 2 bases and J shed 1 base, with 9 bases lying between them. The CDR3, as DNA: TGTGCCAGCAGTTACCTGGGGCCGAGCAATCAGCCCCAGCATTTT. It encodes CASSYLGPSNQPQHF.

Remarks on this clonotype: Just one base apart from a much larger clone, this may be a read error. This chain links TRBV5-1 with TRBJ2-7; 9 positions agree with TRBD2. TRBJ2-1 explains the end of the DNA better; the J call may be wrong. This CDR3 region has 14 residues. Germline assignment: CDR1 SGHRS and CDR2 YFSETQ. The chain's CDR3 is CASSWNSGSYEQFF. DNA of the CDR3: TGCGCCAGCAGCTGGAATAGCGGGAGTTACGAGCAGTTCTTC.

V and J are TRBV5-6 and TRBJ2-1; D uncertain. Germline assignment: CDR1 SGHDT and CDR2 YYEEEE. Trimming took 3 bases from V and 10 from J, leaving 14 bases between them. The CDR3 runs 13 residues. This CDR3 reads CASSSRRTREQFF. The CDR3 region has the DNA TGTGCCAGCAGCTCTCGACGGACCCGCGAGCAGTTCTTC.

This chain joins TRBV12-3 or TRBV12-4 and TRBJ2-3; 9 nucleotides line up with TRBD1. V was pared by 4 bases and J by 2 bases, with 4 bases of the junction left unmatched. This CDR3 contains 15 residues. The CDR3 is CASSWDRAFTDTQYF. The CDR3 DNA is TGTGCCAGCAGTTGGGACAGGGCATTCACAGATACGCAGTATTTT.

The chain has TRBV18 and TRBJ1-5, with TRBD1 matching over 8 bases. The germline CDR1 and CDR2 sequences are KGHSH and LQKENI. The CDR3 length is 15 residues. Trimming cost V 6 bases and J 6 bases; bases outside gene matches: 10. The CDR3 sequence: CASSLDRGSGQPQHF. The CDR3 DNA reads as TGTGCCAGCTCGCTCGACAGGGGTAGCGGTCAGCCCCAGCATTTT. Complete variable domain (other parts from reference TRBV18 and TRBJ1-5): NAGVMQNPRHLVRRRGQEARLRCSPMKGHSHVYWYRQLPEEGLKFMVYLQKENIIDESGMPKERFSAEFPKEGPSILRIQQVVRGDSAAYFCASSLDRGSGQPQHFGDGTRLSIL.

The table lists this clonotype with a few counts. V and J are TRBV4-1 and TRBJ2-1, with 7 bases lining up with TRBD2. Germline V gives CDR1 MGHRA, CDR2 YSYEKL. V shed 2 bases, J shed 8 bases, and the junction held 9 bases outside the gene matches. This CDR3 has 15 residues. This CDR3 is CASSQRVREVDEQFF. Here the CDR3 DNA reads TGCGCCAGCAGCCAAAGGGTACGGGAGGTGGATGAGCAGTTCTTC.

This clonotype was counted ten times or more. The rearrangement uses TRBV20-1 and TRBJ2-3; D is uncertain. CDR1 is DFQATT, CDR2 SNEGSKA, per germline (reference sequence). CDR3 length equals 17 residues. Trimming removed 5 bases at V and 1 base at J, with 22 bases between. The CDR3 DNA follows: TGCAGTGCTCGCCAGACCTCTCAAACTTGGCGCACAGATACGCAGTATTTT. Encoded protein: CSARQTSQTWRTDTQYF.

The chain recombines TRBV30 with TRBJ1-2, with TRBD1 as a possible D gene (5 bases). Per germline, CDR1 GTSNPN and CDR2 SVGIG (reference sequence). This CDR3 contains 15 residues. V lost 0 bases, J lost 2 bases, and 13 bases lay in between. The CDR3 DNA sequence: TGTGCCTGGAGTGTTCGGTCAGGGCGAAACTATGGCTACACCTTC. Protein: CAWSVRSGRNYGYTF.

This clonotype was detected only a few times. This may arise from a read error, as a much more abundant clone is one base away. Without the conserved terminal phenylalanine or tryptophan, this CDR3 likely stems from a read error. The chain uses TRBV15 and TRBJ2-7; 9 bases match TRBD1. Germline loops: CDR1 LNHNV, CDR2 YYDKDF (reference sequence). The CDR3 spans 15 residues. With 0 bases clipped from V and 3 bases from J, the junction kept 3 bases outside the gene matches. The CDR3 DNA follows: TGTGCCACCAGCAGAGATCCGACAGGGGGCTACGAGCAGTACCTC. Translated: CATSRDPTGGYEQYL.

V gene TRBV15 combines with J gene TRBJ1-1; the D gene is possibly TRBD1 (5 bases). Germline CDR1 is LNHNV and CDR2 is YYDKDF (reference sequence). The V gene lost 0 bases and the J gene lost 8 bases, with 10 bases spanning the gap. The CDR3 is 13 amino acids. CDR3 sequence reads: CATSRDVQGEAFF. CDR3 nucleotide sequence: TGTGCCACCAGCAGAGACGTGCAGGGAGAAGCTTTCTTT.

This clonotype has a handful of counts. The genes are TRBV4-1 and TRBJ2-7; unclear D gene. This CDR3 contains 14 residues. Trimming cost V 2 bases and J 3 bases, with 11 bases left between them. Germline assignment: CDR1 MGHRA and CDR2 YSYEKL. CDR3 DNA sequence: TGCGCCAGCAGCCAATCCCGGGTTAACTACGAGCAGTACTTC. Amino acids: CASSQSRVNYEQYF.

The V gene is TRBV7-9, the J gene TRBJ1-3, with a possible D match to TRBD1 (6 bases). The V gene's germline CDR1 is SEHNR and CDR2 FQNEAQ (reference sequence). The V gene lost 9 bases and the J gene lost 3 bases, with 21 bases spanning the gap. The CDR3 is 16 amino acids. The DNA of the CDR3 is TGTGCCAGTGATCCCATGGCAGGGGAGTTTGGAAACACCATATATTTT. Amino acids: CASDPMAGEFGNTIYF.

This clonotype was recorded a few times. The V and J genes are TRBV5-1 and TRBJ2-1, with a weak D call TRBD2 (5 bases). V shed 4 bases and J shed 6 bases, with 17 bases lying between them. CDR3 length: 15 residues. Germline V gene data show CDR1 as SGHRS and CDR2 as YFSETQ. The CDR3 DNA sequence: TGCGCCAGCAGCCCGGGATATGGGGTCATCAATGAGCAGTTCTTC. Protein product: CASSPGYGVINEQFF.

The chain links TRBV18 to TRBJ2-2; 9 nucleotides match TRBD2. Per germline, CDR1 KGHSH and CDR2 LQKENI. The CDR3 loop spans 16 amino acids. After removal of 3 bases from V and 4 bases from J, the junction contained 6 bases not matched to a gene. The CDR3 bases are TGTGCCAGCTCACCGGTTAGCGGGAGTTCCACCGGGGAGCTGTTTTTT. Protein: CASSPVSGSSTGELFF.